This record concerns one TCR beta chain sequence. The sample holds many counts of this clonotype. Its binding antigen is unknown. One base away there is no much larger clone; base qualities are not given. The data were taken from a study of T cells in Graves' hyperthyroidism and ophthalmopathy (dated by TCRdb to the late 2010s). Context from the whole study: Peripheral blood samples were taken at the time of initial diagnosis, prior to any treatment. TCR V-J signatures able to tell the groups apart were searched for in a discovery cohort of 90 to 100 patients, of whom more than 40 had Graves' ophthalmopathy and more than 55 had stable Graves' hyperthyroidism. Whether ophthalmopathy could be predicted prospectively was tested in an independent validation cohort made up of under 20 hyperthyroidism patients plus 17 patients who later progressed to ophthalmopathy. The approximately 98 discovery patients were randomly divided into training and test sets at a 7:3 ratio. Thyroid tissue and blood T-cell repertoires from more than 5 Graves' hyperthyroidism patients were also compared in the study. After sampling, hyperthyroidism patients received methimazole starting at 30 mg daily, and ophthalmopathy patients received high-dose intravenous methylprednisolone. According to the paper, TCR Vbeta CDR3 sequencing was carried out on approximately 140 peripheral blood samples, which came from 40 to 45 ophthalmopathy, under 85 hyperthyroidism and approximately 17 progressor patients.

In the ophthalmopathy patients, disease was moderately to severely active, with a Clinical Activity Score of 3 or more, a NOSPECS grade of 4 or more, and a duration of less than 3 months. The study excluded patients with uncontrolled infections, other autoimmune diseases, pregnancy or lactation. Diagnoses were based on clinical symptoms, serum thyroxine and TRAb, thyroid ultrasound and orbital computed tomography. PBMCs were separated from 10 ml of fresh peripheral blood using Ficoll-Paque density gradient centrifugation. Total RNA was extracted with Trizol reagent, and quality was checked on an Agilent 2100 Bioanalyzer. Trimming leaves V shorter by 6 bases and J shorter by 2 bases, with the junction holding 10 bases beyond the gene matches. The CDR3 spans 17 residues, from the cysteine through the phenylalanine. The only DNA kept is the CDR3, 51 bases in frame from the first base. As encoded in the germline V gene, CDR1 is MNHNS while CDR2 is SASEGT.

The study at large found these results: Sample size was not statistically predetermined, and investigators were not blinded to group allocation. In validation, the model predicted progression to ophthalmopathy a median of around 6.5 months before onset, with about 64% sensitivity and 72.22% specificity. A 13 V-J signature model separated ophthalmopathy from stable hyperthyroidism, with 87.88% sensitivity and approximately 81% specificity in cross-validation and 80%/75% in testing. Blood samples also contained most of the expanded thyroid clonotypes (frequency above 0.001), which suggests that blood repertoires may reflect thyroid immune responses.

TCR beta CDR3 regions were amplified from RNA transcripts. A first-round RT-PCR of the TCR CDR3 used the HTBI primer set with the Qiagen OneStep RT-PCR kit. Libraries were constructed in a second round of multiplex PCR, after which size selection and purification were performed. Paired-end sequencing of the libraries was performed with 100 bp reads on an Illumina HiSeq2000. The study's processing was this. Raw data were processed with SOAPnuke, discarding reads with adapters, uncalled bases, mean Phred below 15, or no exact constant-primer or identifier match. High-quality paired reads were merged using COPE v1.2.5, and each unique nucleotide sequence was defined as a clonotype. MiTCR v1.1 was used to align clonotypes to the IMGT TRBV, TRBD and TRBJ reference segments. Analysis was restricted to V-J combinations with a frequency above 0.0001, which covered over 98% of repertoires. The TCS score was defined as the ratio of F50 (clonal expansion) to E x V (chaos), calculated using BLOSUM62-based TCRdist between CDR3 peptides within each V-J. Welch's t-statistics and random forest reduced some 510 V-J features to under 15, which were used in a naive Bayes classifier (R e1071). TCRdb ran its own pipeline on the public reads, namely fastp trimming at Q25 and MiXCR clone calling, and kept in-frame beta chains. Rows are combined by CDR3 protein, so each entry shows the most common genes and DNA. The V and J calls follow TCRdb's processing rather than the paper's. The sample includes under 350,000 distinct CDR3 sequences, with around 15% observed a single time. The ten top clones hold 30% to 40% of the sample.

The sequence links TRBV6-1 to TRBJ2-3; TRBD2 fits 11 bases in the junction. Sequenced material: blood. The clonotype originates from a woman between 40 and 55 years old with Graves' ophthalmopathy. The CDR3 amino acid sequence is: CASRERRLAGITDTQYF. The DNA is as follows: TGTGCCAGCAGAGAAAGGAGACTAGCGGGAATCACAGATACGCAGTATTTT.